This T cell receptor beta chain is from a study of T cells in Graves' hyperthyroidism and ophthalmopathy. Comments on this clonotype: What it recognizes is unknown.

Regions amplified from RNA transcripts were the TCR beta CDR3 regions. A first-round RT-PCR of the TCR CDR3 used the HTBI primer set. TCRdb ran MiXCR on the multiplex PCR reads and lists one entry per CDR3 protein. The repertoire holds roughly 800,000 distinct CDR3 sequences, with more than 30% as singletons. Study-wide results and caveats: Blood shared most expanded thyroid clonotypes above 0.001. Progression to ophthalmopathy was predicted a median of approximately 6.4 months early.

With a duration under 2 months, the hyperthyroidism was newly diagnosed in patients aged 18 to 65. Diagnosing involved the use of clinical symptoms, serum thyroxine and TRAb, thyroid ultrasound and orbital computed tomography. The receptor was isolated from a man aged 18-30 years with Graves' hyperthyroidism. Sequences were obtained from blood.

CDR3 coding DNA: TGCAGCAGTTGGACTAGCGGGGAGTACGAGCAGTACTTC. It yields the protein CSSWTSGEYEQYF. The genes are TRBV29-1 and TRBJ2-7; 12 bases match TRBD2. The CDR3 covers 13 residues. Per the germline V gene, CDR1 is SQVTM and CDR2 is ANQGSEA. Losses at the gene ends were 8 bases for V and 4 bases for J; bases not matched to a gene: 6.